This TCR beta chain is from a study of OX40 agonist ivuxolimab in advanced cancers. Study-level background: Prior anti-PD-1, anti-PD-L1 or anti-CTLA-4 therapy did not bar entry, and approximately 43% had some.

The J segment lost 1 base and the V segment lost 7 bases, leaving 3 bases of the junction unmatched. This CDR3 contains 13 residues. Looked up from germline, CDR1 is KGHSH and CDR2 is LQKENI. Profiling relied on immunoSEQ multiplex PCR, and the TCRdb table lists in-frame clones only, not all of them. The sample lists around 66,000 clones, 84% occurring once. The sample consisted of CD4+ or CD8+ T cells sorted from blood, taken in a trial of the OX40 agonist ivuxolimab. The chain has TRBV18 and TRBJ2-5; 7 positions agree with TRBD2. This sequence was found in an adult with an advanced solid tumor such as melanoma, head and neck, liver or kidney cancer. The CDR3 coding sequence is TGTGCCAGCTTAGGGACTATCCAAGAGACCCAGTACTTC. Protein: CASLGTIQETQYF.